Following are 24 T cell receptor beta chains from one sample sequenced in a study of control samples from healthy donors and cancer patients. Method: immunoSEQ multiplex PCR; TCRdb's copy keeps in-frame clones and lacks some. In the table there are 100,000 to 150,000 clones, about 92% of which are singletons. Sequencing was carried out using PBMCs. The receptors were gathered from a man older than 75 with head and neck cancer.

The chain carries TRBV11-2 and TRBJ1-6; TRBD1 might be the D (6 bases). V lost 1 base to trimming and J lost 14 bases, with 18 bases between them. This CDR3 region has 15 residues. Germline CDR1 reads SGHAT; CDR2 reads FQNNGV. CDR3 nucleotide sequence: TGTGCCAGCAGCTTAGCCCCAAACAGGGACCCCACCCTCCACTTT. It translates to CASSLAPNRDPTLHF.

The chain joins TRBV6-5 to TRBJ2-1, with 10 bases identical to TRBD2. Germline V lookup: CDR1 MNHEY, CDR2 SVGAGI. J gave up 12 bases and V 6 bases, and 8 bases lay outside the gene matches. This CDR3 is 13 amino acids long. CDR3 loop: CASSRTSGGGQFF. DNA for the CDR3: TGTGCCAGCAGCCGGACTAGCGGAGGAGGGCAGTTCTTC.

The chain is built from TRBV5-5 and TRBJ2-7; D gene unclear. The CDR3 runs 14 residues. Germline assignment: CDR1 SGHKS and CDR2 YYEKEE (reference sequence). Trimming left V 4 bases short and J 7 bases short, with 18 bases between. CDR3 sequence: CASSAVSGEGEQYF. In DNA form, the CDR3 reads TGTGCCAGCAGCGCGGTCTCAGGTGAAGGGGAGCAGTACTTC.

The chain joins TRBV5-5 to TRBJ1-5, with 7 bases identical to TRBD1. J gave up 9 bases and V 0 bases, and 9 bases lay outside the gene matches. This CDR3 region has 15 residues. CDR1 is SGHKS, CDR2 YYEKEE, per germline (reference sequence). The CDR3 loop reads CASSLDGTVFWPQHF. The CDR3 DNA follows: TGTGCCAGCAGCTTGGACGGGACAGTTTTTTGGCCCCAGCATTTT.

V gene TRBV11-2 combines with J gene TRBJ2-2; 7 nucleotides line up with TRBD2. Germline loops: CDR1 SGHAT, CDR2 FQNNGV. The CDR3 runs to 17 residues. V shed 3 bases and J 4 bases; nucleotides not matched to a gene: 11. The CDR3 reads CASSFFLRGTGTGELFF. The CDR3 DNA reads TGTGCCAGCAGCTTCTTCTTGCGGGGGACGGGCACCGGGGAGCTGTTTTTT. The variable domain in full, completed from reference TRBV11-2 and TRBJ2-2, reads EAGVAQSPRYKIIEKRQSVAFWCNPISGHATLYWYQQILGQGPKLLIQFQNNGVVDDSQLPKDRFSAERLKGVDSTLKIQPAKLEDSAVYLCASSFFLRGTGTGELFFGEGSRLTVL.

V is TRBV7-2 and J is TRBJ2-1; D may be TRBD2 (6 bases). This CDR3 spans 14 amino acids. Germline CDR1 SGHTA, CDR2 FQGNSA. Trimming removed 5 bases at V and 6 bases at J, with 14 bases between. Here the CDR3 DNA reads TGTGCCAGCAGCCCAGGGACTTATGGCAATGAGCAGTTCTTC. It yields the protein CASSPGTYGNEQFF.

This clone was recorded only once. The DNA of the CDR3 is TGCAGCGCAGCCCTTGGGGGGCGGTATGGCTACACCTTC. Its protein product is CSAALGGRYGYTF. V usage is TRBV29-1 and J usage is TRBJ1-2; possible D gene TRBD1, 6 bases. V lost 7 bases and J 5 bases, leaving 17 bases between the germline ends. Germline CDR1 and CDR2: SQVTM and ANQGSEA. The CDR3 has 13 residues.

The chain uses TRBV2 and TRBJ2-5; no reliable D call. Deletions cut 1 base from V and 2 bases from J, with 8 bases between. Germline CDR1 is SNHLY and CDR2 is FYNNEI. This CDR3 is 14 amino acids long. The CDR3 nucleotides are TGTGCCAGCAGTGAAGGGGTGGTACAAGAGACCCAGTACTTC. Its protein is CASSEGVVQETQYF.

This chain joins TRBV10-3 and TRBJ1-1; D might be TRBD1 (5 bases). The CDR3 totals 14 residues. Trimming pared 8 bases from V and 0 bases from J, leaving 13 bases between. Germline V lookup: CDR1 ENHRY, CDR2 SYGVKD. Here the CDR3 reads CAIAPGRLNTEAFF. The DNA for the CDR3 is TGTGCCATCGCCCCGGGACGACTGAACACTGAAGCTTTCTTT.

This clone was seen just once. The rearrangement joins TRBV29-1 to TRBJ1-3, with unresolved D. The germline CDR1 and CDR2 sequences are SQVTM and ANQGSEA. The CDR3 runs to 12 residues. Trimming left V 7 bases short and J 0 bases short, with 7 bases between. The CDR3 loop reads CSAGSSGNTIYF. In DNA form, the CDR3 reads TGCAGCGCCGGGAGCTCTGGAAACACCATATATTTT.

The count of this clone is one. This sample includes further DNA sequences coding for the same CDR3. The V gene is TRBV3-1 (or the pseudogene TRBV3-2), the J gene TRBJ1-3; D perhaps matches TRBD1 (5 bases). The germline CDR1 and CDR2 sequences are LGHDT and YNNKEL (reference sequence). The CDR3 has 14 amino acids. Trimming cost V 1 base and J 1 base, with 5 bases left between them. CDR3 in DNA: TGTGCCAGCAGCCAAGGGGGGTCTGGAAACACCATATATTTT. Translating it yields CASSQGGSGNTIYF.

This CDR3 reads CASSLLRASGSTEQFF. CDR3 nucleotides: TGTGCCAGCAGCTTACTACGGGCTAGCGGGAGCACTGAGCAGTTCTTC. V is TRBV11-2 and J is TRBJ2-1, with TRBD2 matching over 10 bases. The CDR3 runs 16 residues. V was clipped by 2 bases and J by 9 bases; unmatched bases: 10. Germline-derived CDR1 and CDR2 are SGHAT and FQNNGV.

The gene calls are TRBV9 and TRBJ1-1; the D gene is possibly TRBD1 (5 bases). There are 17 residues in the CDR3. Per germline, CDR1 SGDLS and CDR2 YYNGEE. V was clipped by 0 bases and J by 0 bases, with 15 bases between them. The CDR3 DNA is TGTGCCAGCAGCGTAGGTCCGGGGAGGGGAGTGAACACTGAAGCTTTCTTT. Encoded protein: CASSVGPGRGVNTEAFF.

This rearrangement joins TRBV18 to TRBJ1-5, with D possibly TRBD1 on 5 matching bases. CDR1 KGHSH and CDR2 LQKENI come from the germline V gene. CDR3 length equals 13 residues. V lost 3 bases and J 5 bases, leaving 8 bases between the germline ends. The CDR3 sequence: CASSPLGDQPQHF. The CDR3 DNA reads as TGTGCCAGCTCACCCCTGGGGGATCAGCCCCAGCATTTT.

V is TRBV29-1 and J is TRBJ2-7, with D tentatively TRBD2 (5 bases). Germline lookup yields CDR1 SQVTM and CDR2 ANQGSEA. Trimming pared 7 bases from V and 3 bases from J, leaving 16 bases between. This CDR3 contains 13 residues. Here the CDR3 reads CSAKVYGDYEQYF. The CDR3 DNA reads TGCAGCGCTAAAGTATACGGGGACTACGAGCAGTACTTC.

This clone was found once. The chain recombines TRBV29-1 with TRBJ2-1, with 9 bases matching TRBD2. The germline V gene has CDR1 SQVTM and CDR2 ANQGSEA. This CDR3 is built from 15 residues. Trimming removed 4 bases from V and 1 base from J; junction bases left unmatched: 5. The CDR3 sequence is CSVVSGRTSYNEQFF. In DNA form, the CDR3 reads TGCAGCGTTGTTAGCGGGAGAACGTCCTACAATGAGCAGTTCTTC.

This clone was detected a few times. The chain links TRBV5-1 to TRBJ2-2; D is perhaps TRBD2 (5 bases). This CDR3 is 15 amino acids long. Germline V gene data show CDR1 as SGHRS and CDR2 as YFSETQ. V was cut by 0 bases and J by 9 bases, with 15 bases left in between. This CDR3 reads CASSLVAGTYRELFF. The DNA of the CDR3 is TGCGCCAGCAGCTTGGTCGCGGGCACTTACAGGGAGCTGTTTTTT.

The CDR3 is CASSIRDRASNQPQHF. The CDR3 DNA sequence: TGTGCCAGTAGTATTCGAGACAGAGCTAGCAATCAGCCCCAGCATTTT. The V gene is TRBV19, the J gene TRBJ1-5; maybe TRBD1 (5 bases). This CDR3 is built from 16 residues. V gave up 3 bases and J gave up 0 bases, with 12 bases separating them. Per germline, CDR1 LNHDA and CDR2 SQIVND (reference sequence).

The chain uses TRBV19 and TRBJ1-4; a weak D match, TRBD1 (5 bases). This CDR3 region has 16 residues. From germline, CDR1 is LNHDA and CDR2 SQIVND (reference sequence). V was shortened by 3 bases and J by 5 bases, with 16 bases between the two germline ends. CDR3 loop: CASSIGRAGTNEKLFF. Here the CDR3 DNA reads TGTGCCAGTAGTATTGGTAGGGCAGGGACGAATGAAAAACTGTTTTTT. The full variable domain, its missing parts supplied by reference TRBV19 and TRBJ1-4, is DGGITQSPKYLFRKEGQNVTLSCEQNLNHDAMYWYRQDPGQGLRLIYYSQIVNDFQKGDIAEGYSVSREKKESFPLTVTSAQKNPTAFYLCASSIGRAGTNEKLFFGSGTQLSVL.

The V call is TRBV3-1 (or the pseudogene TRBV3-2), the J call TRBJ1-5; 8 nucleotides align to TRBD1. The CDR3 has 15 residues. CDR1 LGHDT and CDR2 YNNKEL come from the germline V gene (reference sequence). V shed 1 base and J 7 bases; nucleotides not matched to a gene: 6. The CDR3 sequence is CASSQGGRGQQPQHF. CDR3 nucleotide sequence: TGTGCCAGCAGCCAAGGGGGCAGGGGGCAACAGCCCCAGCATTTT.

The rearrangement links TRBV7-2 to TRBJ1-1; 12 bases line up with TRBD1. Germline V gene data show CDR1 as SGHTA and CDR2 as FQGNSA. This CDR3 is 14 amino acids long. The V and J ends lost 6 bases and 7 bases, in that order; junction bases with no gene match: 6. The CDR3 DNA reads TGTGCCAGCAGTGGGACAGGGGGCGCGGTTGAAGCTTTCTTT. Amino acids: CASSGTGGAVEAFF.

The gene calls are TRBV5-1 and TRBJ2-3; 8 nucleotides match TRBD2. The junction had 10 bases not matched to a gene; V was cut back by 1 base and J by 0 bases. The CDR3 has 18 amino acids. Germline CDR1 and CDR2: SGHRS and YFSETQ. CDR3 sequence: CASSLSPAGASSTDTQYF. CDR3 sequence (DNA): TGCGCCAGCAGCTTGAGCCCAGCGGGAGCCTCTAGCACAGATACGCAGTATTTT.

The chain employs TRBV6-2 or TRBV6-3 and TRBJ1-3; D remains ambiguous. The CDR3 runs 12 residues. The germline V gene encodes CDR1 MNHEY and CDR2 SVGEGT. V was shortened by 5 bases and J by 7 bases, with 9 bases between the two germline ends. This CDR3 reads CASSTAVNTIYF. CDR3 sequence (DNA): TGTGCCAGCAGTACGGCGGTGAACACCATATATTTT.

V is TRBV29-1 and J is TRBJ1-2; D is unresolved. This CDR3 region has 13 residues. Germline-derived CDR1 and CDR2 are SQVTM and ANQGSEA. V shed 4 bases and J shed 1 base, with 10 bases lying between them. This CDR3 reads CSVGVDGNYGYTF. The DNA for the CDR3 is TGCAGCGTTGGAGTCGACGGTAACTATGGCTACACCTTC.